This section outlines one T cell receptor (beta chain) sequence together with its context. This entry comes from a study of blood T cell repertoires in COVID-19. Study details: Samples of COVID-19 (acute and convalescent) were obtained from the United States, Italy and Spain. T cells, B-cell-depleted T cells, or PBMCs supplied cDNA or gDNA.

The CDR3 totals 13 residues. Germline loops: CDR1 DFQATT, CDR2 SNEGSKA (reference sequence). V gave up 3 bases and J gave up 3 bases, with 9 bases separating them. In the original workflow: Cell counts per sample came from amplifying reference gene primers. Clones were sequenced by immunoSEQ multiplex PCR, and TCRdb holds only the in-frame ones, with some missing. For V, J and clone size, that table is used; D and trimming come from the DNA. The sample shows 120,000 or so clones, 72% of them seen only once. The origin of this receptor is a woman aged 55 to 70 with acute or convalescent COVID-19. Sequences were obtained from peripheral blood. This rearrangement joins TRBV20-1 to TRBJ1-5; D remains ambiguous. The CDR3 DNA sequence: TGCAGTGCTAGTCCCCAGAACAATCAGCCCCAGCATTTT. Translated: CSASPQNNQPQHF.